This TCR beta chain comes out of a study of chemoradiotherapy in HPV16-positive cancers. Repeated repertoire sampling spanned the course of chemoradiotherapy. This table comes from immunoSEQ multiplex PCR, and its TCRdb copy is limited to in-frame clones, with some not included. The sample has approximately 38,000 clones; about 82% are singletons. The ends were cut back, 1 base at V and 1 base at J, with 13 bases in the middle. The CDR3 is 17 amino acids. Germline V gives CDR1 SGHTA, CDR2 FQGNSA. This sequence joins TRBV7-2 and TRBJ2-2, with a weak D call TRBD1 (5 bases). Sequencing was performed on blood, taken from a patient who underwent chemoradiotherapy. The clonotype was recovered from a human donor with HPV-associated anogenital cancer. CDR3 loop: CASSLGGRTWNTGELFF. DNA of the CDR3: TGTGCCAGCAGCTTAGGGGGCAGGACATGGAACACCGGGGAGCTGTTTTTT.